The present T cell receptor beta chain was sequenced within a study of CXCR3-negative and CXCR3-positive naive CD8 T cells. The V gene's germline CDR1 is MNHEY and CDR2 SVGAGI. This CDR3 has 13 residues. Libraries were UMI-labeled 5' RACE TRB cDNA. Reprocessing the 5' RACE reads, TCRdb reports a single entry for every CDR3 protein and omits DNA. This sample's clone table lists 100,000 to 150,000 distinct CDR3 sequences. Identification of naive CD8+ T cells rested on CD45RO-CCR7+CD27+CD95- status. The TCR comes from a human donor in good health. Some clones in this sample may be carry-over from other donors' samples. V and J are TRBV6-5 and TRBJ2-7. Sequenced: naive CXCR3- CD8+ T cells from blood. Subset indicated: CD45RO-CCR7+CD27+CD95- naive CD8+ T cells lacking CXCR3 (TNR3-). The CDR3 protein is CASSDLRKYEQYF.